This entry describes one TCR beta chain. V lost 4 bases to trimming and J lost 6 bases; unmatched junction nucleotides: 10. Germline lookup yields CDR1 MNHNS and CDR2 SASEGT. The CDR3 covers 16 residues. This sample is part of a study of blood T cell repertoires in COVID-19. In the study overall: The cDNA or gDNA used as material had been derived from T cells, B-cell-depleted T cells, or PBMCs.

Data came from immunoSEQ multiplex PCR; TCRdb stores just in-frame clones and leaves some out. The table lists 90,000 to 100,000 clones, around 85% of them singletons. The gene calls are TRBV6-1 and TRBJ1-4; 8 positions match TRBD1. The sequence was collected from a man aged 60 to 69 with acute or convalescent COVID-19. The sample was peripheral blood. CDR3 in DNA: TGTGCCAGCAGTGCTCACCGGGACAGGACTTATGAAAAACTGTTTTTT. It yields the protein CASSAHRDRTYEKLFF.